Listed here are 32 T cell receptor beta chains from one sample, sequenced in a study of T cell responses to AZD1222 COVID-19 vaccine. The data were produced by immunoSEQ multiplex PCR, yet TCRdb's version contains in-frame clones alone and is incomplete. Among about 160,000 clones listed, roughly 90% were seen once. The sequencing here drew on peripheral blood, taken on day 0 of AZD1222 vaccination. Receptor source: an adult in good health.

This rearrangement joins TRBV6-5 to TRBJ2-5; unclear D gene. Germline values: CDR1 MNHEY, CDR2 SVGAGI. CDR3 size: 13 residues. Trimming left V 2 bases short and J 2 bases short, with 6 bases between. CDR3 region: CASSYGFQETQYF. The CDR3 DNA is TGTGCCAGCAGTTACGGGTTTCAAGAGACCCAGTACTTC.

The rearrangement joins TRBV14 to TRBJ2-1; 12 bases are shared with TRBD2. Per germline, CDR1 SGHDN and CDR2 FVKESK. The CDR3 spans 17 residues. Losses at the gene ends were 0 bases for V and 5 bases for J; bases not matched to a gene: 5. For the CDR3, the DNA is TGTGCCAGCAGCCAAGAAAAACTAGCGGGAGGAGACAATGAGCAGTTCTTC. This translates into CASSQEKLAGGDNEQFF.

The rearrangement joins TRBV20-1 to TRBJ1-2, with D hard to call. The CDR3 covers 9 residues. V was trimmed by 4 bases and J by 6 bases, leaving 3 bases between them. Per the germline V gene, CDR1 is DFQATT and CDR2 is SNEGSKA (reference sequence). The CDR3 protein is CSAKDGYTF. The CDR3 coding sequence is TGCAGTGCTAAGGATGGCTACACCTTC.

V and J are TRBV28 and TRBJ2-7; D remains unclear. V lost 1 base and J lost 3, with 13 bases in between. The CDR3 is made up of 15 amino acids. Germline V gene sequence: CDR1 MDHEN, CDR2 SYDVKM. The CDR3 region is CASSLSVEVFYEQYF. The CDR3 DNA sequence: TGTGCCAGCAGTTTATCGGTAGAGGTCTTCTACGAGCAGTACTTC.

The chain joins TRBV7-3 to TRBJ1-2; D ambiguous. The CDR3 runs to 15 residues. Germline assignment: CDR1 SGHTA and CDR2 FQGTGA. The germline V and J ends were trimmed by 1 base and 2 bases, with 11 bases remaining between them. The CDR3 sequence: CASSLRVTGNYGYTF. CDR3 in DNA: TGTGCCAGCAGCTTAAGAGTCACGGGGAACTATGGCTACACCTTC.

J is TRBJ2-7 and V is TRBV5-4; a possible D gene is TRBD1 (5 bases). Germline values: CDR1 SGHNT, CDR2 YYREEE (reference sequence). V lost 4 bases and J 6 bases, leaving 17 bases between the germline ends. CDR3 size: 14 residues. CDR3 coding DNA: TGTGCCAGCAGCCGCGGTCTGCAGGGTGCCGAGCAGTACTTC. The encoded protein is CASSRGLQGAEQYF.

The chain links TRBV5-1 to TRBJ1-5, with D possibly matching TRBD1 (5 bases). V gave up 0 bases and J gave up 4 bases, with 20 bases separating them. The germline gives CDR1 SGHRS, CDR2 YFSETQ. The CDR3 covers 18 residues. Written as DNA, the CDR3 is TGCGCCAGCAGCTTGGTAAGAGACAGCATCTTAGGGAATCAGCCCCAGCATTTT. Amino acids: CASSLVRDSILGNQPQHF.

This chain links TRBV10-3 with TRBJ2-7; 7 bases are shared with TRBD1. CDR1 and CDR2 (germline): ENHRY, SYGVKD. The CDR3 contains 14 residues. J was trimmed by 4 bases and V by 4 bases; bases with no gene match: 7. The CDR3 region is CAISGGDRKYEQYF. The CDR3 bases are TGTGCCATCAGTGGAGGGGACAGAAAGTACGAGCAGTACTTC.

V usage is TRBV3-1 (or the pseudogene TRBV3-2) and J usage is TRBJ2-7; TRBD1 agrees at 7 bases. There are 15 residues in the CDR3. The V gene's germline CDR1 is LGHDT and CDR2 YNNKEL (reference sequence). V lost 1 base, J lost 4 bases, and 7 bases stayed unmatched. In DNA, the CDR3 is TGTGCCAGCAGCCAAGTGCACAGGGGTGGTTACGAGCAGTACTTC. It specifies CASSQVHRGGYEQYF.

The chain has TRBV10-3 and TRBJ1-1; D is undetermined. The CDR3 runs to 11 residues. Trimming removed 8 bases from V and 6 bases from J, with 10 bases in between. From germline, CDR1 is ENHRY and CDR2 SYGVKD. The CDR3 bases are TGTGCCATCGTCGGGGTTTCTGAAGCTTTCTTT. Translating gives CAIVGVSEAFF.

The chain uses TRBV28 and TRBJ2-1; D not resolved. Trimming pared 9 bases from V and 6 bases from J, leaving 21 bases between. In germline, CDR1 is MDHEN, CDR2 SYDVKM. The CDR3 is 15 amino acids. The CDR3 nucleotides read TGTGCCAGTCGGGCGGTACTAAAAAAGGCCAATGAGCAGTTCTTC. This encodes CASRAVLKKANEQFF.

This CDR3 is CASSLEGGSYEQYF. The DNA of the CDR3 is TGCGCCAGCAGCTTGGAAGGGGGCTCCTACGAGCAGTACTTC. The chain employs TRBV5-1 and TRBJ2-7; D may be TRBD1 (6 bases). From germline, CDR1 is SGHRS and CDR2 YFSETQ. Trimming cost V 0 bases and J 0 bases, with 7 bases left between them. The CDR3 consists of 14 residues.

V usage is TRBV24-1 and J usage is TRBJ2-1; 12 bases fit TRBD1. The ends lost 3 bases at V and 9 bases at J; junction bases unmatched: 11. Germline CDR1 reads KGHDR; CDR2 reads SFDVKD. The CDR3 extends over 17 amino acids. For the CDR3, the DNA is TGTGCCACCAGTGATACCTTGGGGACAGGGGGCAACGGTGAGCAGTTCTTC. Translated, it gives CATSDTLGTGGNGEQFF.

The rearrangement uses TRBV27 and TRBJ1-5, with D hard to call. The germline V gene encodes CDR1 MNHEY and CDR2 SMNVEV (reference sequence). With 2 bases removed from V and 0 bases from J, the gap between germline ends came to 8 bases. This CDR3 comprises 15 residues. The CDR3 reads CASSLNPNSNQPQHF. The CDR3 DNA reads as TGTGCCAGCAGTTTAAACCCGAATAGCAATCAGCCCCAGCATTTT.

The chain joins TRBV27 to TRBJ1-1, with D perhaps matching TRBD1 (5 bases). V lost 7 bases, J lost 3 bases, and 18 bases lay in between. The CDR3 consists of 15 residues. Germline-derived CDR1 and CDR2 are MNHEY and SMNVEV (reference sequence). The CDR3 sequence is CASIDSLGAHTEAFF. DNA of the CDR3: TGTGCCAGCATCGACTCTTTAGGGGCACACACTGAAGCTTTCTTT.

V gene TRBV7-9 combines with J gene TRBJ1-3; D uncertain. The CDR3 runs 13 residues. V lost 11 bases to trimming and J lost 0 bases, with 11 bases between them. Germline V gene data show CDR1 as SEHNR and CDR2 as FQNEAQ (reference sequence). The CDR3 region has the DNA TGTGCCGAGGACCGTGACTCTGGAAACACCATATATTTT. Amino acid sequence: CAEDRDSGNTIYF.

In this sample, this clone turned up a few times. The chain carries TRBV10-3 and TRBJ2-1; unclear D gene. Germline lookup yields CDR1 ENHRY and CDR2 SYGVKD. Trimming shortened V by 0 bases and J by 0 bases, and 6 bases separated the two germline ends. CDR3 length: 15 amino acids. CDR3 sequence reads: CAISESALSYNEQFF. In nucleotides, the CDR3 is TGTGCCATCAGTGAGTCGGCTCTCTCCTACAATGAGCAGTTCTTC.

This rearrangement joins TRBV4-1 to TRBJ1-1; unclear D gene. CDR3 length: 13 residues. Germline values: CDR1 MGHRA, CDR2 YSYEKL. V was pared by 1 base and J by 5 bases, with 8 bases between. For the CDR3, the DNA is TGCGCCAGCAGCCAAGTGGCGGATACTGAAGCTTTCTTT. Encoded protein: CASSQVADTEAFF.

The chain carries TRBV3-1 (or the pseudogene TRBV3-2) and TRBJ2-7, with 10 bases that match TRBD2. J gave up 1 base and V 2 bases, and 5 bases lay outside the gene matches. The germline V gene has CDR1 LGHDT and CDR2 YNNKEL (reference sequence). The length of the CDR3 is 16 residues. CDR3 protein: CASSQLGTSDSYEQYF. CDR3 nucleotides: TGTGCCAGCAGCCAACTAGGGACTAGCGATTCCTACGAGCAGTACTTC.

This chain connects TRBV7-9 to TRBJ2-7; the match to TRBD1 covers 7 bases. V lost 5 bases to trimming and J lost 0 bases; unmatched junction nucleotides: 10. The CDR3 is made up of 16 amino acids. CDR1 is SEHNR and CDR2 is FQNEAQ in the germline V gene (reference sequence). CDR3 residues: CASSPRRTGSSYEQYF. CDR3 nucleotide sequence: TGTGCCAGCAGCCCCCGAAGGACAGGAAGCTCCTACGAGCAGTACTTC.

This clone came up once. This chain joins TRBV11-2 and TRBJ2-2, with 9 bases aligning to TRBD2. Per the germline V gene, CDR1 is SGHAT and CDR2 is FQNNGV. The CDR3 is made up of 18 amino acids. The junction had 12 bases not matched to a gene; V was cut back by 5 bases and J by 2 bases. Here the CDR3 reads CASSPTGGRVLNTGELFF. In DNA form, the CDR3 reads TGTGCCAGCAGCCCTACTGGCGGGAGGGTATTAAACACCGGGGAGCTGTTTTTT.

The chain carries TRBV28 and TRBJ2-3; D call uncertain. V gave up 5 bases and J gave up 3 bases, with 6 bases separating them. Germline CDR1 MDHEN, CDR2 SYDVKM. This CDR3 is built from 12 residues. The CDR3 protein is CASSLRTDTQYF. The CDR3 DNA reads as TGTGCCAGCAGTCTTAGAACAGATACGCAGTATTTT.

This chain joins TRBV6-2 or TRBV6-3 and TRBJ2-1; D gene unclear. Trimming removed 4 bases from V and 4 bases from J, with 8 bases in between. The CDR3 covers 13 residues. Per the germline V gene, CDR1 is MNHEY and CDR2 is SVGEGT. The CDR3: CASSWVFYNEQFF. The CDR3 region has the DNA TGTGCCAGCAGTTGGGTCTTTTACAATGAGCAGTTCTTC.

The sample holds one count of this clone. J is TRBJ1-5 and V is TRBV27; TRBD1 aligns across 7 bases. V lost 4 bases, J lost 3 bases, and 3 bases stayed unmatched. The length of the CDR3 is 14 residues. Germline lookup yields CDR1 MNHEY and CDR2 SMNVEV (reference sequence). CDR3 nucleotide sequence: TGTGCCAGCAGTTGGACAGGTCACAATCAGCCCCAGCATTTT. Amino acids: CASSWTGHNQPQHF.

DNA for the CDR3: TGTGCCAGTACCGATCCGGGGAGGGGTGCAACTAATGAAAAACTGTTTTTT. This translates into CASTDPGRGATNEKLFF. The chain joins TRBV19 to TRBJ1-4, with a weak D call TRBD1 (5 bases). The CDR3 sequence is 17 residues long. The germline V gene encodes CDR1 LNHDA and CDR2 SQIVND (reference sequence). V dropped 7 bases and J dropped 0 bases, with 18 bases sitting between them.

J is TRBJ1-2 and V is TRBV5-1, with no clear D. CDR3 length equals 13 residues. Looked up from germline, CDR1 is SGHRS and CDR2 is YFSETQ. The V gene lost 0 bases and the J gene lost 4 bases, with 7 bases spanning the gap. The CDR3 nucleotides read TGCGCCAGCAGCTTGGGGCAGAGCTATGGCTACACCTTC. This sequence encodes CASSLGQSYGYTF.

The J gene is TRBJ1-5, the V gene TRBV5-8; D unresolved. The CDR3 covers 15 residues. Per germline, CDR1 SGHTS and CDR2 YDEGEE. Trimming took off 3 bases at V and 0 bases at J, with 10 bases between the two ends. CDR3 nucleotide sequence: TGTGCCAGCAGCTCCGGACGGACTAGCAATCAGCCCCAGCATTTT. This translates into CASSSGRTSNQPQHF.

The chain employs TRBV11-2 and TRBJ2-5; D is uncertain. V gave up 4 bases and J gave up 5 bases, with 17 bases separating them. This CDR3 is built from 15 residues. Germline V gene lookup returns CDR1 SGHAT and CDR2 FQNNGV. DNA for the CDR3: TGTGCCAGCAGCTCACCTCCGAAGGCTTGGGAGACCCAGTACTTC. Translating it yields CASSSPPKAWETQYF. Combining the CDR3 with reference TRBV11-2 and TRBJ2-5 gives the whole variable domain EAGVAQSPRYKIIEKRQSVAFWCNPISGHATLYWYQQILGQGPKLLIQFQNNGVVDDSQLPKDRFSAERLKGVDSTLKIQPAKLEDSAVYLCASSSPPKAWETQYFGPGTRLLVL.

The gene calls are TRBV11-2 and TRBJ2-2; D gene ambiguous. Germline V gives CDR1 SGHAT, CDR2 FQNNGV. Trimming pared 4 bases from V and 4 bases from J, leaving 10 bases between. The CDR3 length is 14 residues. The CDR3 loop is CASSSLGRTGELFF. CDR3 sequence (DNA): TGTGCCAGCAGCTCCCTAGGGCGCACCGGGGAGCTGTTTTTT.

The chain couples TRBV5-1 to TRBJ2-4; tentative D call: TRBD1 (5 bases). Germline V lookup: CDR1 SGHRS, CDR2 YFSETQ. V was pared by 1 base and J by 0 bases, with 11 bases between. The CDR3 is made up of 16 amino acids. DNA for the CDR3: TGCGCCAGCAGCTTGAAACGAGGACAAGCCAAAAACATTCAGTACTTC. Translating it yields CASSLKRGQAKNIQYF.

Written as DNA, the CDR3 is TGTGCCAGCAGGAGCTTATTGGGACAGGAGGCCGGGGAGCTGTTTTTT. It yields the protein CASRSLLGQEAGELFF. The V and J genes are TRBV7-2 and TRBJ2-2, with 8 bases lining up with TRBD1. There are 16 residues in the CDR3. The germline V gene encodes CDR1 SGHTA and CDR2 FQGNSA. V dropped 6 bases and J dropped 6; count of bases not matched to a gene: 12.

The chain combines TRBV6-6 with TRBJ1-2; 7 bases agree with TRBD1. Germline V CDR1 and CDR2: MNHNY, SVGAGI (reference sequence). The CDR3 spans 16 residues. J gave up 4 bases and V 4 bases, and 12 bases lay outside the gene matches. The CDR3 DNA is TGTGCCAGCAGTTCCCTTGGACAGGTTTTGTCCTATGGCTACACCTTC. It encodes CASSSLGQVLSYGYTF.